Reported below is one TCR beta chain. Original processing methods: Nucleated cell number was recorded as an estimate derived from reference gene primer amplification. Produced via immunoSEQ multiplex PCR; TCRdb's table is partial and in-frame only. That table is the source of V, J and clone size, and D and trimming were worked out from the DNA. The sample contains about 250,000 clones, approximately 92% of which appear only once. These data are taken from a study of blood T cell repertoires in COVID-19. For the study at large: The United States, Italy and Spain provided the acute and convalescent COVID-19 samples. T cells, B-cell-depleted T cells, or PBMCs provided the cDNA or gDNA that served as material.

The CDR3 sequence is 17 residues long. J lost 4 bases, V lost 3 bases, and 12 bases had no gene match. CDR1 and CDR2 from the germline V gene are LGHDT and YNNKEL (reference sequence). The chain joins TRBV3-1 (or the pseudogene TRBV3-2) to TRBJ2-5, with 9 bases fitting TRBD2. The sequenced sample consisted of peripheral blood. This sequence originates from a woman aged 40-49 years who had recovered from COVID-19. The CDR3 DNA sequence: TGTGCCAGCAGCCATACCGTAGCGGGAGTCGGTAGAGAGACCCAGTACTTC. It translates to CASSHTVAGVGRETQYF.